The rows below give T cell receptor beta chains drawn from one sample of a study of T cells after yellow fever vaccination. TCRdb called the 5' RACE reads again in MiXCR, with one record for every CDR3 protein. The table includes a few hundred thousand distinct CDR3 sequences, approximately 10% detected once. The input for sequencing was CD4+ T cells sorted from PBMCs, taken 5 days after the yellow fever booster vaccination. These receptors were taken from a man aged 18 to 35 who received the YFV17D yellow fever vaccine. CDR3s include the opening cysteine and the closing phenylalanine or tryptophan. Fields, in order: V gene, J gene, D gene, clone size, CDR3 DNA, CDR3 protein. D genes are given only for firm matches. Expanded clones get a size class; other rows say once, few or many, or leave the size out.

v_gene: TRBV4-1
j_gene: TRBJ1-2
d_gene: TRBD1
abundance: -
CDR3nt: TGCGCCAGCAGCCTCCGGGACAGGGGGAATGGCTACACCTTC
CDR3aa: CASSLRDRGNGYTF

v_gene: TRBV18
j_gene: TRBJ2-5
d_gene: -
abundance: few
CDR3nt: TGTGCCAGCTCGCCAAGACAGGACCACCGGGAGACCCAGTACTTC
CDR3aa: CASSPRQDHRETQYF

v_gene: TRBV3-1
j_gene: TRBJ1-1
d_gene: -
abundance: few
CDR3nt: TGTGCCAGCAGTCAATCCGACAGCCGGCGGGAAGCTTTCTTT
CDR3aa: CASSQSDSRREAFF

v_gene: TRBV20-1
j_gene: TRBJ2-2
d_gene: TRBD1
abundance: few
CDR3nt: TGCAGTGCTAGAGATGTCCGACAGGGGAACACCGGGGAGCTGTTTTTT
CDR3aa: CSARDVRQGNTGELFF

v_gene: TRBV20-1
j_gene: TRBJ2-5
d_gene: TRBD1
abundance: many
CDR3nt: TGCAGTCCTAAACAGGGGGAGACCCAGTACTTC
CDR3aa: CSPKQGETQYF

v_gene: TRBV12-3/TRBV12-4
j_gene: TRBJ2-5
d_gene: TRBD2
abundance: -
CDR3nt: TGTGCCAGCAGGGATAGCGGGGGGAAAGAGACCCAGTACTTC
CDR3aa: CASRDSGGKETQYF

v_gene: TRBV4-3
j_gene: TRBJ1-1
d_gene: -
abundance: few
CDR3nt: TGCGCCAGCAGCCAAGACGGACGGGGGGACACTGAAGCTTTCTTT
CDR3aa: CASSQDGRGDTEAFF

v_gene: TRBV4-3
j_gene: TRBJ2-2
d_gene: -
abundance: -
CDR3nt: TGCGCCAGCAGCCAAGCCGTACTTACCGGGGAGCTGTTTTTT
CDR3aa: CASSQAVLTGELFF

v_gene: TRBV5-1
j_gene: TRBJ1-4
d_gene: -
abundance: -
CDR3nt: TGCGCCAGCAGCTTTGGGAGAAGGGAAAAACTGTTTTTT
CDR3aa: CASSFGRREKLFF

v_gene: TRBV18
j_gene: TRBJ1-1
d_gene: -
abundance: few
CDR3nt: TGTGCCAGCTCACCGCGGGACAACACTGAAGCTTTCTTT
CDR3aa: CASSPRDNTEAFF

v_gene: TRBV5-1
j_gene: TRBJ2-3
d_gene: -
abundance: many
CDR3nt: TGCGCCAGCAGCTTCTTGGGGGCCACAGATACGCAGTATTTT
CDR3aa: CASSFLGATDTQYF

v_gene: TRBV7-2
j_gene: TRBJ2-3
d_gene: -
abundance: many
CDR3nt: TGTGCCAGCAGCTTAGCAGGGGCAGGGAGCACAGATACGCAGTATTTT
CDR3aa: CASSLAGAGSTDTQYF

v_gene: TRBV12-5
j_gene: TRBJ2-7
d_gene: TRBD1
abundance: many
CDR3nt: TGTGCTAGTGGTTCGGGACAGGCACCTTACGAGCAGTACTTC
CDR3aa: CASGSGQAPYEQYF

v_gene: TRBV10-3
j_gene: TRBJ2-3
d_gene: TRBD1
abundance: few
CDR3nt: TGTGCCAGCGGGACAGGGTACGATTCAGATACGCAGTATTTT
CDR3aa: CASGTGYDSDTQYF

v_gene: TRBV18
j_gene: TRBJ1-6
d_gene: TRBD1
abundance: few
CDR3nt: TGTGCCAGCTCAAGTGGACAGGGCTCGTCAGGATCACCCCTCCACTTT
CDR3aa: CASSSGQGSSGSPLHF

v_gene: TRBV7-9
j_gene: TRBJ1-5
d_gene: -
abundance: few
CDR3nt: TGTGCCAGCAGCATCACAGATCAGCCCCAGCATTTT
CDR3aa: CASSITDQPQHF

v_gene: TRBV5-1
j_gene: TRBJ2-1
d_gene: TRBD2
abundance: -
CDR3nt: TGCGCCAGCAGCTTGGACGGCGGGGGGCCCATTTACAATGAGCAGTTCTTC
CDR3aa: CASSLDGGGPIYNEQFF

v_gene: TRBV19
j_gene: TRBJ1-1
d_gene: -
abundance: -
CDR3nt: TGTGCCAGTAGTATTAGTGCAGGGCCGGCTTTCTTT
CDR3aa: CASSISAGPAFF

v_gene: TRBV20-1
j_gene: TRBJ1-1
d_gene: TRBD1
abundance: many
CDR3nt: TGCAGGCTGGACAGGACCAATAATGGAGCTTTCTTT
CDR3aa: CRLDRTNNGAFF

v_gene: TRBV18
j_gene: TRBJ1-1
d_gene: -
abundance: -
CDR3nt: TGTGCCAGCTCACCACAGGATTGGGGCACTGAAGCTTTCTTT
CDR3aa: CASSPQDWGTEAFF

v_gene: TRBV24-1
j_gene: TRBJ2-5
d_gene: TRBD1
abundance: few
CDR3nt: TGTGCCACCAGTTCCGGGACAGGGTTCGGGGAGACCCAGTACTTC
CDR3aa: CATSSGTGFGETQYF

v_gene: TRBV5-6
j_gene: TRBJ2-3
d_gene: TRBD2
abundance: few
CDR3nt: TGTGCCAGCAGCTTGGGTGTGACTAGCCCTCATACGCAGTATTTT
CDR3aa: CASSLGVTSPHTQYF

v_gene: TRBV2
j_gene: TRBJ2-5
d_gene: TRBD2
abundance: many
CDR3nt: TGTGCCAGCAGTGGGGGAGGGGTAGAGACCCAGTACTTC
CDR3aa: CASSGGGVETQYF

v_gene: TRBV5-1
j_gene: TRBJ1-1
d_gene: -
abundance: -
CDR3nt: TGCGCCAGCAAAGGGAACCAAGGGGACACTGAAGCTTTCTTT
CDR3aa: CASKGNQGDTEAFF

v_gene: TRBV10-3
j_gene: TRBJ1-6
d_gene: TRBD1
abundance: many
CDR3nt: TGTGCCATCAGTGACGGACAGGGCGATAATTCACCCCTCCACTTT
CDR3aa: CAISDGQGDNSPLHF

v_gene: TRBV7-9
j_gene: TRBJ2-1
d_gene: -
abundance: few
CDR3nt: TGTGCCAGCAGCTTACTGGGGCACAATGAGCAGTTCTTC
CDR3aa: CASSLLGHNEQFF

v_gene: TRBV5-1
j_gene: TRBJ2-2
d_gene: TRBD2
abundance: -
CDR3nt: TGCGCCAGCAGCCCTTCCCCCACTAGCGGAACGTTCACCGGGGAGCTGTTTTTT
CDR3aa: CASSPSPTSGTFTGELFF

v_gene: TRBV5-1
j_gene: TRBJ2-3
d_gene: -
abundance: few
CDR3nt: TGCGCCAGCAGCTCCCCAGGCGAGGGAACAGATACGCAGTATTTT
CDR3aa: CASSSPGEGTDTQYF

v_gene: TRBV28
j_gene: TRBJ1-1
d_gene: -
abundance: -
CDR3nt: TGTGCCAGCAGTCTGACAGATAACACTGAAGCTTTCTTT
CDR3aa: CASSLTDNTEAFF

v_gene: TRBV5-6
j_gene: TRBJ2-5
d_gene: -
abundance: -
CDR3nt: TGTGCCAGCAGCTTGGGACAGGAAGGGGCAGAGACCCAGTACTTC
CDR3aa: CASSLGQEGAETQYF

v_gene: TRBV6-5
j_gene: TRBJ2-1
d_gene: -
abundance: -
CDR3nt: TGTGCCAGCAGTTACTTGGGTCGGAATGAGCAGTTCTTC
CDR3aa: CASSYLGRNEQFF

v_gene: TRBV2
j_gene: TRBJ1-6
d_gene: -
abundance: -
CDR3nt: TGTGCCAGCAGTGACACTTACTCCTATAATTCACCCCTCCACTTT
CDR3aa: CASSDTYSYNSPLHF

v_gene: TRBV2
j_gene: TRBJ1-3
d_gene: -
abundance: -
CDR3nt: TGTGCCAGCAGTCTTGACAGTCCTGGAAACACCATATATTTT
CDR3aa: CASSLDSPGNTIYF

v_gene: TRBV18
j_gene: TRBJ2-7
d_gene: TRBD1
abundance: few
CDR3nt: TGTGCCAGCTCACCTAGGACAGGGATCACCTACGAGCAGTACTTC
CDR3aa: CASSPRTGITYEQYF

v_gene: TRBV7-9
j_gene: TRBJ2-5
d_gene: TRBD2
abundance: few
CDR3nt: TGTGCCAGCAGCCCCCAGGGACTAGCGGTGCAAGAGACCCAGTACTTC
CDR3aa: CASSPQGLAVQETQYF

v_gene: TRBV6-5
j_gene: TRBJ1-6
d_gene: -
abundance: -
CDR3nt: TGTGCCAGCAGTTACGGGGGTGGCCAACCGAATTCACCCCTCCACTTT
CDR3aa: CASSYGGGQPNSPLHF

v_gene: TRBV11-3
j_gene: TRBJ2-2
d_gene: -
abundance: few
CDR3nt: TGTGCCAGCAGCTTCGGCGGGACCACCGGGGAGCTGTTTTTT
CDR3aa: CASSFGGTTGELFF

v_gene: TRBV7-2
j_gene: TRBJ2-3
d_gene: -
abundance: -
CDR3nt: TGTGCCAGCAGCTTAGGAGGTTTTAGCACAGATACGCAGTATTTT
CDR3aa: CASSLGGFSTDTQYF

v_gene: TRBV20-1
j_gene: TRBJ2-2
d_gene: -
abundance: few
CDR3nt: TGCAGTGCCAGTCCTAATGGCGGGGAGCTGTTTTTT
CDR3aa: CSASPNGGELFF

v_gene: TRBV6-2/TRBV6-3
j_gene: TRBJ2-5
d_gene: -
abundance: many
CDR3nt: TGTGCCAGCAGTTACTCAGGGACGACCCAGTACTTC
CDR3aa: CASSYSGTTQYF

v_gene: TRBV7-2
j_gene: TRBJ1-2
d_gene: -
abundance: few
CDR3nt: TGTGCCAGCAGCTTAGACTTTGGAAGAAACTATGGCTACACCTTC
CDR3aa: CASSLDFGRNYGYTF

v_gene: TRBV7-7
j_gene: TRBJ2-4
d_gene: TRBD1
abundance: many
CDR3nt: TGTGCCAGCAGCCGGACAGGGCGATCCAAAAACATTCAGTACTTC
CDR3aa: CASSRTGRSKNIQYF

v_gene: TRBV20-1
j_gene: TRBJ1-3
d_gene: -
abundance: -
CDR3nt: TGCAGTGCTAGAACAACAACATTCAGAAACACCATATATTTT
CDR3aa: CSARTTTFRNTIYF